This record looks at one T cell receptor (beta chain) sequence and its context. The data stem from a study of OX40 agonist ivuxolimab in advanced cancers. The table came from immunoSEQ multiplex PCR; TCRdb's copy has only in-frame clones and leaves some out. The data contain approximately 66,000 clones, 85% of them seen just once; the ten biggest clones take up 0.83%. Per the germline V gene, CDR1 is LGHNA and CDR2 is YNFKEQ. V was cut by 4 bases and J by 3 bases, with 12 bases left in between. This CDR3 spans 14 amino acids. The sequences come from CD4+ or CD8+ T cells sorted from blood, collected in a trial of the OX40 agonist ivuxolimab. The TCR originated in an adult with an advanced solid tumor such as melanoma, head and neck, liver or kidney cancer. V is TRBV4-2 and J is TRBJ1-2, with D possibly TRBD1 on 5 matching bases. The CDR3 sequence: CASSPGRVDYGYTF. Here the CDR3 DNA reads TGTGCCAGCAGCCCAGGGAGGGTCGACTATGGCTACACCTTC.